This T cell receptor beta chain was documented in a study of T cell responses to AZD1222 COVID-19 vaccine (TCRdb year 2021). Looking at the study overall: AZD1222 recipients given second doses at about 4 weeks or at about 12 weeks were pooled, since spike-specific TCR depth and breadth were not found to differ between the two schedules. TCR sequencing was performed for roughly 240 trial participants, of whom 200 to 220 were given two doses of AZD1222 and around 26 were given two doses of MenACWY control vaccine. Trial participants were enrolled by age into subgroups of 18-55, 56-69 and 70-plus years, and about 150, 27 and 61 TCR-sequenced participants, respectively, were included in these subgroups. Here is what the overall study found, with its caveats: The vaccine-associated CD4 TCRs covered the entire spike protein, and the dominant responses fell in regions 160-218 and 743-854. Nearly half of unique spike-specific TCRs reportedly recognized epitopes outside regions mutated in the B.1.351 and B.1.1.7 variants. No day 14 peak-response samples were available, so repertoires were characterized only after the peak T cell response. The 56-69-year group was small, and its depth increase did not reach significance, likely because of low power. Conclusions about previously exposed vaccinees are limited, since just six AZD1222 recipients were seropositive for SARS-CoV-2 at baseline. Participants were mostly white British, with more females than males. The authors suggested clonal diversity may have been underestimated. A significant rise in spike-specific TCR breadth and depth was observed after two AZD1222 doses relative to day 0 and relative to MenACWY recipients.

Notes on this clone: This receptor's antigen is unknown. Base qualities are not recorded, but no much larger clone differs from it by a single base.

Compared with germline, V lacks 0 bases and J lacks 4 bases; bases without a gene match: 14. Reading from cysteine to phenylalanine, the CDR3 counts 18 amino acids. The read is trimmed to its CDR3 DNA, 54 bases read in frame from base 1. Sequences MGHRA (CDR1) and YSYEKL (CDR2) are obtained from the germline V gene. The CDR3 regions of human TCRbeta chains were analyzed by immunosequencing. In the original analysis: TCRs in the repertoires were compared against a reference library of SARS-CoV-2-specific TCRs that had been generated with the MIRA antigen-specificity platform. Breadth meant the fraction of unique TCRs that were SARS-CoV-2-associated, whereas depth meant the fraction of total T cells that were SARS-CoV-2-associated. Using the MIRA data, every spike-specific TCR was mapped to the spike region that the TCR reacted to and assigned to either a CD4 or a CD8 class. Log10-transformed breadth and depth values were compared by one-way ANOVA with Sidak's multiple comparisons tests. Not all clones reach the TCRdb copy of this immuneACCESS table, which keeps in-frame sequences only. Checked studies attribute under half of the gap to unresolved V genes and leave the rest unexplained. That table supplies the V and J calls and clone size; D and trimming were determined from the DNA. The sample profile shows over 100,000 clones; 85% to 90% of them were found once. The biggest ten clones account for more than 20% of the sample.

The sample's time point, from its label and the paper: baseline before first vaccination. Vaccinee samples came from UK trials COV001 and COV002, including a single-blind randomized controlled phase 2/3 trial of AZD1222 (ChAdOx1 nCoV-19) in healthy adults. Trial participant PBMC samples were collected at day 0 and day 28 after the second dose for TCRbeta chain sequencing. This sample comprised peripheral blood, obtained on day 0 of AZD1222 vaccination. Recombination linked TRBV4-1 to TRBJ1-2, and 7 bases in between align with TRBD1. The clonotype was recovered from an adult in good health. The CDR3 amino acid sequence is: CASSQEPGRTGGFYGYTF. The DNA sequence is given as TGCGCCAGCAGCCAAGAACCCGGAAGGACAGGAGGCTTCTATGGCTACACCTTC.